This T cell receptor beta chain was identified in a study of cytomegalovirus exposure and HLA in healthy donors. The study's findings and limits: As was reported, the HLA-A and HLA-B alleles of most subjects were accurately predicted from TCR beta sequences. The productive fraction for most TCR beta V segments was about 90% or about 30% in an earlier analysis. It was taken for granted in presence/absence analyses that sequencing depth across donors was roughly uniform. In vitro data verified three CMV-associated chains as specific for CMV antigens.

V lost 2 bases to trimming and J lost 0 bases; unmatched junction nucleotides: 8. Germline loops: CDR1 SGHRS, CDR2 YFSETQ. The CDR3 contains 18 residues. On this clone: The antigen remains unidentified.

The PCR contained 60 Vbeta and 13 Jbeta primers. Sequencing used immunoSEQ multiplex PCR; TCRdb keeps in-frame clones, though not all of them. The sample contains under 250,000 clones, roughly 80% of which appear only once. The rearrangement uses TRBV5-1 and TRBJ2-6; TRBD1 agrees at 7 bases. The sequenced material came from PBMCs. The TCR sequence derives from a middle-aged man in good health and CMV-seropositive. The CDR3 DNA reads as TGCGCCAGCAGCTTACCCCCCGGGACAGACTCTGGGGCCAACGTCCTGACTTTC. It encodes CASSLPPGTDSGANVLTF.